The 7 T cell receptor beta chains presented below share a single source sample, sequenced in a study of human T cells and chemical hapten exposure. In TCRdb, the RACE reads were re-called with MiXCR into one record per CDR3 protein. The sample comprises about 350,000 distinct CDR3 sequences, around 5.5% of which are singletons, and under 9.5% rests with the top ten. Specified time point: pre-sensitization, week 0. Treatment reported: therapeutic diphenylcyclopropenone sensitization with weekly scalp DPC. The sample was whole blood, taken in connection with sensitization to the hapten diphenylcyclopropenone (DPC). Receptor source: a woman younger than 35 with alopecia areata. Some clones in this sample may be carry-over from other donors' samples.

This clonotype was counted many times. This chain uses TRBV5-1 with TRBJ1-2, with D perhaps TRBD1 (5 bases). Trimming removed 4 bases from V and 5 bases from J, with 12 bases in between. Germline-derived CDR1 and CDR2 are SGHRS and YFSETQ. The CDR3 loop spans 13 amino acids. The CDR3 loop reads CASSLGTEYGYTF. CDR3 DNA sequence: TGCGCCAGCAGCCTGGGGACGGAGTATGGCTACACCTTC. Combining the CDR3 with reference TRBV5-1 and TRBJ1-2 gives the whole variable domain KAGVTQTPRYLIKTRGQQVTLSCSPISGHRSVSWYQQTPGQGLQFLFEYFSETQRNKGNFPGRFSGRQFSNSRSEMNVSTLELGDSALYLCASSLGTEYGYTFGSGTRLTVV.

The rearrangement uses TRBV27 and TRBJ1-1, with D unclear. Germline V gene lookup returns CDR1 MNHEY and CDR2 SMNVEV (reference sequence). The CDR3 spans 14 residues. V lost 2 bases and J 0 bases, leaving 7 bases between the germline ends. CDR3 nucleotides: TGTGCCAGCAGTTTACGCAACATGAACACTGAAGCTTTCTTT. This gives the protein CASSLRNMNTEAFF.

The chain links TRBV29-1 to TRBJ1-3; perhaps TRBD1 as D (5 bases). The germline V and J ends were trimmed by 7 bases and 0 bases, with 28 bases remaining between them. The germline gives CDR1 SQVTM, CDR2 ANQGSEA. CDR3 length: 19 residues. Here the CDR3 DNA reads TGCAGCGCACACGGGGACCCCCCACCGACGGGAAGCTCTGGAAACACCATATATTTT. As protein: CSAHGDPPPTGSSGNTIYF. Full variable domain (outside the CDR3, taken from reference TRBV29-1 and TRBJ1-3): SAVISQKPSRDICQRGTSLTIQCQVDSQVTMMFWYRQQPGQSLTLIATANQGSEATYESGFVIDKFPISRPNLTFSTLTVSNMSPEDSSIYLCSAHGDPPPTGSSGNTIYFGEGSWLTVV.

The CDR3 sequence is CASTLTGITDRDTEAFF. The CDR3 coding sequence is TGTGCCAGCACCCTAACAGGGATAACAGACAGAGACACTGAAGCTTTCTTT. This chain uses TRBV7-6 with TRBJ1-1, with a tentative D call TRBD1 (6 bases). The V gene's germline CDR1 is SGHVS and CDR2 FNYEAQ. CDR3 length equals 17 residues. V lost 7 bases to trimming and J lost 3 bases, with 24 bases between them.

This clonotype has a count of ten or more. The V gene is TRBV5-4, the J gene TRBJ2-1; D might be TRBD1 (7 bases). Deletions cut 5 bases from V and 12 bases from J, with 24 bases between. This CDR3 has 15 amino acids. The germline V gene has CDR1 SGHNT and CDR2 YYREEE (reference sequence). DNA for the CDR3: TGTGCCAGCAGTCGGCGGGACAGAGCTTTAACGGGGCAGTTCTTC. As protein: CASSRRDRALTGQFF.

In this sample, this clonotype turned up a few times. The V gene is TRBV5-4, the J gene TRBJ2-7; D is unresolved. The CDR3 runs 15 residues. Germline V gene data show CDR1 as SGHNT and CDR2 as YYREEE (reference sequence). Between the trimmed V and J ends, which lost 0 bases and 0 bases, there was a span of 10 bases. CDR3 loop: CASSLGGILSYEQYF. The CDR3 DNA reads TGTGCCAGCAGCTTGGGGGGAATCCTCTCCTACGAGCAGTACTTC. The complete variable domain, with remaining parts taken from reference TRBV5-4 and TRBJ2-7, reads ETGVTQSPTHLIKTRGQQVTLRCSSQSGHNTVSWYQQALGQGPQFIFQYYREEENGRGNFPPRFSGLQFPNYSSELNVNALELDDSALYLCASSLGGILSYEQYFGPGTRLTVT.

This rearrangement joins TRBV5-4 to TRBJ1-5; perhaps TRBD1 as D (6 bases). Germline CDR1 SGHNT, CDR2 YYREEE (reference sequence). V dropped 5 bases and J dropped 0 bases, with 21 bases sitting between them. The CDR3 spans 18 residues. The CDR3 here is CASSPEIVRGHSNQPQHF. CDR3 bases: TGTGCCAGCAGTCCGGAAATCGTCAGGGGACATAGCAATCAGCCCCAGCATTTT.